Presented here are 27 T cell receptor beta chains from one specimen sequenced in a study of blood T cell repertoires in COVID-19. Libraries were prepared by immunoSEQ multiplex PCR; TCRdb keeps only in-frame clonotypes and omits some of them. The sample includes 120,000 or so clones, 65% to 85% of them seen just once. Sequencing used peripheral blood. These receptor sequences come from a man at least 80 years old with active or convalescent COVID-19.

CDR3 residues: CATSDRLAGEEDTQYF. The CDR3 bases are TGTGCCACCAGTGATCGACTAGCGGGGGAGGAAGATACGCAGTATTTT. The chain joins TRBV24-1 to TRBJ2-3, with 12 bases matching TRBD2. The CDR3 consists of 16 residues. Germline V gene sequence: CDR1 KGHDR, CDR2 SFDVKD. The V and J ends lost 3 bases and 5 bases, in that order; junction bases with no gene match: 5.

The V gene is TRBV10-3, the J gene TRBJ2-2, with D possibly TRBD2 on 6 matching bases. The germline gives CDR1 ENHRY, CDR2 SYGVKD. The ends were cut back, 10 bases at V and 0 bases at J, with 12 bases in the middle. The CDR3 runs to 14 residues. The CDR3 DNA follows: TGTGCCACTGCGGGACGGTCGAACACCGGGGAGCTGTTTTTT. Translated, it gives CATAGRSNTGELFF.

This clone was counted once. This CDR3 reads CASSLWTGGEVEQYF. CDR3 sequence (DNA): TGTGCCAGCAGCTTATGGACAGGGGGCGAGGTCGAGCAGTACTTC. The V call is TRBV7-9, the J call TRBJ2-7, with TRBD1 identical over 11 bases. The V segment lost 2 bases and the J segment 6 bases; nucleotides outside the gene matches: 6. The germline gives CDR1 SEHNR, CDR2 FQNEAQ (reference sequence). The CDR3 consists of 15 residues.

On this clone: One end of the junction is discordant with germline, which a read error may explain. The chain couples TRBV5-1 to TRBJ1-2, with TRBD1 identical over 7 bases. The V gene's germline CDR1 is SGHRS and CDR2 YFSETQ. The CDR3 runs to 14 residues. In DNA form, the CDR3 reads TGCGCCAGCAACTTGGATCCCCAGGGGGACGGCTACACCTTC. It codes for CASNLDPQGDGYTF.

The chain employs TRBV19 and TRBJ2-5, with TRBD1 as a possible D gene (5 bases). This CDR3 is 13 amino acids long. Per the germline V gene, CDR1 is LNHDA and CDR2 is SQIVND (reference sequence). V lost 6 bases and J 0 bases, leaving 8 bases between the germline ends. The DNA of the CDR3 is TGTGCCAGTAGCGGACACTACCAAGAGACCCAGTACTTC. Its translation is CASSGHYQETQYF.

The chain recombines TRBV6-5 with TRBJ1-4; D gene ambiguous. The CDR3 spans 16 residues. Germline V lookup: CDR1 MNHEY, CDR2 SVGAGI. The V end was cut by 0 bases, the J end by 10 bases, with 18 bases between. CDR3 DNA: TGTGCCAGCAGTTACTCGCGGGAGGGTTATACAGTAAAACTGTTTTTT. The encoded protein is CASSYSREGYTVKLFF.

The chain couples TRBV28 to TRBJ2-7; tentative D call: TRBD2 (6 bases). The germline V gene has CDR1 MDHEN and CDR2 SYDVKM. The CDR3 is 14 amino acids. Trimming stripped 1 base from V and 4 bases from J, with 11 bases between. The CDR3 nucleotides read TGTGCCAGCAGTTTATATACTAGCAGGTACGAGCAGTACTTC. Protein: CASSLYTSRYEQYF.

CDR3 sequence: CASSPGGSGNTIYF. In DNA form, the CDR3 reads TGTGCCAGCTCGCCAGGGGGCTCCGGAAACACCATATATTTT. The gene calls are TRBV18 and TRBJ1-3; the match to TRBD1 covers 8 bases. J lost 4 bases, V lost 6 bases, and 5 bases had no gene match. The CDR3 spans 14 residues. The germline V gene encodes CDR1 KGHSH and CDR2 LQKENI.

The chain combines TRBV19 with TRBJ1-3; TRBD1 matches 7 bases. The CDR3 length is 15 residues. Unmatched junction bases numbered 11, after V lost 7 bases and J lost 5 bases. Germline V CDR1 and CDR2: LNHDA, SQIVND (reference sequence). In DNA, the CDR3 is TGTGCCAGTACCGAAGCAGGGGGATCAAGAAACACCATATATTTT. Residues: CASTEAGGSRNTIYF.

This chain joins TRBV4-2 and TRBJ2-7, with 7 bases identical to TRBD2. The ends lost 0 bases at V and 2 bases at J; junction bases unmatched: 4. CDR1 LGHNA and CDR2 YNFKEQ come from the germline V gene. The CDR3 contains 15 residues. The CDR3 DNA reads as TGTGCCAGCAGCCAAGAGGGGGGGTATCCCTACGAGCAGTACTTC. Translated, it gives CASSQEGGYPYEQYF.

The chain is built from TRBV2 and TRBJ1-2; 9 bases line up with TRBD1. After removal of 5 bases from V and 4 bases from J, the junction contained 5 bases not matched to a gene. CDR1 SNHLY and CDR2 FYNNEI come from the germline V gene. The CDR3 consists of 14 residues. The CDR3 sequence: CASSRDRDRYGYTF. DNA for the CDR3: TGTGCCAGCAGTCGGGACAGGGACCGCTATGGCTACACCTTC.

The CDR3 DNA follows: TGTGCCAGCAGACTACAGGGCGCCTCTGGAAACACCATATATTTT. It encodes CASRLQGASGNTIYF. The chain links TRBV7-2 to TRBJ1-3, with D possibly TRBD1 on 6 matching bases. This CDR3 has 15 amino acids. The germline CDR1 and CDR2 sequences are SGHTA and FQGNSA. V lost 6 bases, J lost 0 bases, and 12 bases lay in between.

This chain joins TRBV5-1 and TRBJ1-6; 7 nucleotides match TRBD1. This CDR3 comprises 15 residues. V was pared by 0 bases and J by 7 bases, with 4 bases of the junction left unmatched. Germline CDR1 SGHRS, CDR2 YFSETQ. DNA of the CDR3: TGCGCCAGCAGCTTGGCACAGGGGTCCAATTCACCCCTCCACTTT. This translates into CASSLAQGSNSPLHF.

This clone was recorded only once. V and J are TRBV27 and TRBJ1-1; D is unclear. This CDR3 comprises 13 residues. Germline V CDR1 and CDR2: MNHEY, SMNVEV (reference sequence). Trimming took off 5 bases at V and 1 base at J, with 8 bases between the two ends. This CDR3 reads CASSPLENTEAFF. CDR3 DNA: TGTGCCAGCAGTCCCCTAGAGAACACTGAAGCTTTCTTT.

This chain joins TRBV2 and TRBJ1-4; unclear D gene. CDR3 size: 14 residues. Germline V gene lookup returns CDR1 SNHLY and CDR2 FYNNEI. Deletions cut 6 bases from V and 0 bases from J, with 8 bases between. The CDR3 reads CASRRGSTNEKLFF. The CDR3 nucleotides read TGTGCCAGCAGGCGCGGTTCAACTAATGAAAAACTGTTTTTT.

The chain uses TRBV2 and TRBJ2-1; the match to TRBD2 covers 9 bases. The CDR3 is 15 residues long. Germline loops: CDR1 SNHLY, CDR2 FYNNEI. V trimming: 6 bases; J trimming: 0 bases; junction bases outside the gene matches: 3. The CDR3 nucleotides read TGTGCCAGCAGCCCTAGCGGGGCCTCCTACAATGAGCAGTTCTTC. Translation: CASSPSGASYNEQFF.

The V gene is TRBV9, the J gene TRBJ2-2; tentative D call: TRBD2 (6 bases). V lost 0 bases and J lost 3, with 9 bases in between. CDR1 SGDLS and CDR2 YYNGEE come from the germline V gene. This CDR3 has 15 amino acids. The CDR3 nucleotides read TGTGCCAGCAGCGTAGCAGCTAGCGACACCGGGGAGCTGTTTTTT. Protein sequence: CASSVAASDTGELFF.

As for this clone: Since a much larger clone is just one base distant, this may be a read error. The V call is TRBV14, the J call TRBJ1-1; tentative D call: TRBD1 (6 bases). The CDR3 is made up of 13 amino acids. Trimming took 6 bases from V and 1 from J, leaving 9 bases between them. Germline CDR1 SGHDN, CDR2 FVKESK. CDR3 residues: CASRQQGNTEAFF. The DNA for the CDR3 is TGTGCCAGCAGACAACAGGGGAACACTGAAGCTTTCTTT.

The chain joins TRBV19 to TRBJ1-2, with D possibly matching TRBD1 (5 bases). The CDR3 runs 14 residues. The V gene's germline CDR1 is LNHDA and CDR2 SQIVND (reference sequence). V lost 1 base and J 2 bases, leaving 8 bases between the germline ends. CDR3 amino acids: CASSIGQQNYGYTF. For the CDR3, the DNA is TGTGCCAGTAGTATAGGACAGCAAAACTATGGCTACACCTTC. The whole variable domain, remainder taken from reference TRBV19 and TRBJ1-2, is DGGITQSPKYLFRKEGQNVTLSCEQNLNHDAMYWYRQDPGQGLRLIYYSQIVNDFQKGDIAEGYSVSREKKESFPLTVTSAQKNPTAFYLCASSIGQQNYGYTFGSGTRLTVV.

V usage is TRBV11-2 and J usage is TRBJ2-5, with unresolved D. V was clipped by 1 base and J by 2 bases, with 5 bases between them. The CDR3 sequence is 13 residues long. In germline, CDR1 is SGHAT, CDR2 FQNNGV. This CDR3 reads CASSLVVQETQYF. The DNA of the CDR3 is TGTGCCAGCAGCTTAGTAGTTCAAGAGACCCAGTACTTC.

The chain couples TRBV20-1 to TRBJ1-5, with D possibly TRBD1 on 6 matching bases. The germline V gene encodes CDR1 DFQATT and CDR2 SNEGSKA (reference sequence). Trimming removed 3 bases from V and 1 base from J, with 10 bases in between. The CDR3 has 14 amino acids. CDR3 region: CSASKTGSNQPQHF. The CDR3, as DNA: TGCAGTGCTAGTAAAACAGGGAGCAATCAGCCCCAGCATTTT.

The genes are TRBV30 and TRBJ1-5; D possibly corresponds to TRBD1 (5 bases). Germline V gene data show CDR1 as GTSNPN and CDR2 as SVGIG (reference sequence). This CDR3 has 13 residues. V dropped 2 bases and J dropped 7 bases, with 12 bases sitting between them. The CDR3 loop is CAWSSSGRQPQHF. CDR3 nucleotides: TGTGCCTGGAGTTCCTCAGGGAGGCAGCCCCAGCATTTT.

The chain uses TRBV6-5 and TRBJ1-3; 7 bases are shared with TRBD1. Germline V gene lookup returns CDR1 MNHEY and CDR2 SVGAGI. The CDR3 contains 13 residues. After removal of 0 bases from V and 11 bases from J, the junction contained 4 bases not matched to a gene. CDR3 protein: CASSYSEGGAIYF. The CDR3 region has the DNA TGTGCCAGCAGTTACTCCGAAGGGGGCGCCATATATTTT.

The DNA of the CDR3 is TGCGCCAGCAGCAGCAGGGGGTCTGGAAACACCATATATTTT. It encodes CASSSRGSGNTIYF. The J gene is TRBJ1-3, the V gene TRBV5-1; 7 bases are a match to TRBD1. This CDR3 is built from 14 residues. Trimming at V came to 4 bases and at J to 1 base, leaving 2 bases not matched to a gene. CDR1 SGHRS and CDR2 YFSETQ come from the germline V gene.

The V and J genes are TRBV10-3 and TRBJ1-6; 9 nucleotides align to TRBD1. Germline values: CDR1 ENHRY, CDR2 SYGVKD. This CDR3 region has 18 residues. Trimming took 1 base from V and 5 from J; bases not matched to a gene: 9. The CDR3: CAISEFSWTGVDNSPLHF. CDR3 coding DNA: TGTGCCATCAGTGAGTTCTCCTGGACAGGGGTGGATAATTCACCCCTCCACTTT.

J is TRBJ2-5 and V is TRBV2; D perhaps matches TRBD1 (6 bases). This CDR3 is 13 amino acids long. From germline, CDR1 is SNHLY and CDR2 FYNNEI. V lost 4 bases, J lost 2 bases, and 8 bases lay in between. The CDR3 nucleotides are TGTGCCAGCAGTGTCGGACAGCAAGAGACCCAGTACTTC. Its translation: CASSVGQQETQYF.

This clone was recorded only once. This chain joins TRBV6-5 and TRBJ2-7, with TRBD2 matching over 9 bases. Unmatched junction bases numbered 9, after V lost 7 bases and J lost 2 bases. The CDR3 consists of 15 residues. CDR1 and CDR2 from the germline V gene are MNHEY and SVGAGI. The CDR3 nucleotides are TGTGCCAGCACCACCTGGCTAGCGGGGACCTACGAGCAGTACTTC. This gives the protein CASTTWLAGTYEQYF.